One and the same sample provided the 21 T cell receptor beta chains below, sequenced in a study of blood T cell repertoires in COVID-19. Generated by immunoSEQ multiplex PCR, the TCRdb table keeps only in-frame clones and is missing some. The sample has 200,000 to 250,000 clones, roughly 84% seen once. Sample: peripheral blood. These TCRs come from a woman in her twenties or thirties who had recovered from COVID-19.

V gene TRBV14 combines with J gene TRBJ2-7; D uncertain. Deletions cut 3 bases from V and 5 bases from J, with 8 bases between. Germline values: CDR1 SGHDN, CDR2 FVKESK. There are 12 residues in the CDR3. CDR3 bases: TGTGCCAGCAGCCAGTCGAGGAACGAGCAGTACTTC. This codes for CASSQSRNEQYF. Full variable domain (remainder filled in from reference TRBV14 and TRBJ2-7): EAGVTQFPSHSVIEKGQTVTLRCDPISGHDNLYWYRRVMGKEIKFLLHFVKESKQDESGMPNNRFLAERTGGTYSTLKVQPAELEDSGVYFCASSQSRNEQYFGPGTRLTVT.

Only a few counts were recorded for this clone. The CDR3, as DNA: TGTGCCAGCAGCCGGGACAGGGGGCGCACCGGGGAGCTGTTTTTT. This codes for CASSRDRGRTGELFF. The gene calls are TRBV7-3 and TRBJ2-2; 12 bases match TRBD1. From germline, CDR1 is SGHTA and CDR2 FQGTGA. The CDR3 has 15 amino acids. V shed 5 bases and J 4 bases; nucleotides not matched to a gene: 2. Looking up the rest from reference TRBV7-3 and TRBJ2-2 gives the full variable domain: GAGVSQTPSNKVTEKGKYVELRCDPISGHTALYWYRQSLGQGPEFLIYFQGTGAADDSGLPNDRFFAVRPEGSVSTLKIQRTERGDSAVYLCASSRDRGRTGELFFGEGSRLTVL.

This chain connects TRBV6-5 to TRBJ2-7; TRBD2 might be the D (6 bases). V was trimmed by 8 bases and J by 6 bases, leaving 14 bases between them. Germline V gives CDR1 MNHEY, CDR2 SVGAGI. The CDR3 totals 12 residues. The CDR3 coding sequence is TGTGCCAGCTTCCTAGCAGCGGGCGAGCAGTACTTC. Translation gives CASFLAAGEQYF.

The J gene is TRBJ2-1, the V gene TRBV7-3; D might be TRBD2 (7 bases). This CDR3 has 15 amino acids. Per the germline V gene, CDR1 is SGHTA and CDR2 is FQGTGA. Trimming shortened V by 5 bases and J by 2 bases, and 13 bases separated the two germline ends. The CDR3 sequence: CASSNSGGAYNEQFF. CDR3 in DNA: TGTGCCAGCAGCAATTCGGGGGGCGCCTACAATGAGCAGTTCTTC.

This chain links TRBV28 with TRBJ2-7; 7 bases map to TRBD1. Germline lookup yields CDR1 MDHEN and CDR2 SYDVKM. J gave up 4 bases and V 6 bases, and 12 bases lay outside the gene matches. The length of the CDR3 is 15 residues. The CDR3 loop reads CASRTPGDRPYEQYF. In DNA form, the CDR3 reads TGTGCCAGCAGAACCCCCGGGGACAGACCTTACGAGCAGTACTTC. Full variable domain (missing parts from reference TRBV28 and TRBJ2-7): DVKVTQSSRYLVKRTGEKVFLECVQDMDHENMFWYRQDPGLGLRLIYFSYDVKMKEKGDIPEGYSVSREKKERFSLILESASTNQTSMYLCASRTPGDRPYEQYFGPGTRLTVT.

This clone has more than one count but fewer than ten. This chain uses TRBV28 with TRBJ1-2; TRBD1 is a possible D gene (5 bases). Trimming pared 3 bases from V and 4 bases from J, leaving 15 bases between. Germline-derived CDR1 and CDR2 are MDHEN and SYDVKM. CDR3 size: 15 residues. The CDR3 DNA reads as TGTGCCAGCAGTTTTAGCCGCGGGGGATTCTATGGCTACACCTTC. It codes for CASSFSRGGFYGYTF.

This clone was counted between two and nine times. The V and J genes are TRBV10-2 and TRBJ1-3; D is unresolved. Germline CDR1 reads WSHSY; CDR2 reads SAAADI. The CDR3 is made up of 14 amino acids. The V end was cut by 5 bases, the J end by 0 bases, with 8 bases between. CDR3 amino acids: CASSTALSGNTIYF. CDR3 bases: TGCGCCAGCAGTACAGCCCTCTCTGGAAACACCATATATTTT.

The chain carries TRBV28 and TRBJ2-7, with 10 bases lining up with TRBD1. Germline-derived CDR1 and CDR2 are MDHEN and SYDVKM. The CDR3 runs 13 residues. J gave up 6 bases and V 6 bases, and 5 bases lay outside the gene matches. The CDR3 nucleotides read TGTGCCAGCAGAGGGGACAGGGGCCGCGAGCAGTACTTC. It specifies CASRGDRGREQYF.

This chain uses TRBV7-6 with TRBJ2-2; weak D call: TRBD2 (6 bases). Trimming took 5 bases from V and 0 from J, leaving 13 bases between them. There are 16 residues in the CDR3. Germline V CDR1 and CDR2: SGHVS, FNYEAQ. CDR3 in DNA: TGTGCCAGCAGCCCGTCTAGCGTGGCGAACACCGGGGAGCTGTTTTTT. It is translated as CASSPSSVANTGELFF.

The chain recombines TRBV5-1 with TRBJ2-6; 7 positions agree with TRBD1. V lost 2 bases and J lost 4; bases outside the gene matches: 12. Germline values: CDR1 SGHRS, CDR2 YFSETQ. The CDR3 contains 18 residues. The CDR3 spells CASSFGQVVVVGANVLTF. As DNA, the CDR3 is TGCGCCAGCAGCTTTGGACAGGTGGTAGTAGTAGGGGCCAACGTCCTGACTTTC. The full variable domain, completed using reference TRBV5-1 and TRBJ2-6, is KAGVTQTPRYLIKTRGQQVTLSCSPISGHRSVSWYQQTPGQGLQFLFEYFSETQRNKGNFPGRFSGRQFSNSRSEMNVSTLELGDSALYLCASSFGQVVVVGANVLTFGAGSRLTVL.

The DNA of the CDR3 is TGTGCCAGCAGCTTATCCAGGGGGCCATACAATGAGCAGTTCTTC. It translates to CASSLSRGPYNEQFF. The rearrangement joins TRBV11-2 to TRBJ2-1, with 8 nucleotides matching TRBD1. The CDR3 length is 15 residues. V was clipped by 2 bases and J by 4 bases; unmatched bases: 4. Looked up from germline, CDR1 is SGHAT and CDR2 is FQNNGV.

The CDR3 DNA reads as TGTGCCAGCAGCCGCGGGACAGTTTATAGCAATCAGCCCCAGCATTTT. Amino acid sequence: CASSRGTVYSNQPQHF. The rearrangement joins TRBV5-8 to TRBJ1-5, with 7 bases that match TRBD1. CDR1 is SGHTS and CDR2 is YDEGEE in the germline V gene. CDR3 length equals 16 residues. Trimming removed 4 bases from V and 0 bases from J; junction bases left unmatched: 7.

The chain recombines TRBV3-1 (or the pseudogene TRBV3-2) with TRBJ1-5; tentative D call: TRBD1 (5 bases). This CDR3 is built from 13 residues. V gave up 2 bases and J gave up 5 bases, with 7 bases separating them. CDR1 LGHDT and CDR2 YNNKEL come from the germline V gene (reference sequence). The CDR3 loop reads CASSQLQDQPQHF. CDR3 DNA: TGTGCCAGCAGCCAACTACAGGATCAGCCCCAGCATTTT.

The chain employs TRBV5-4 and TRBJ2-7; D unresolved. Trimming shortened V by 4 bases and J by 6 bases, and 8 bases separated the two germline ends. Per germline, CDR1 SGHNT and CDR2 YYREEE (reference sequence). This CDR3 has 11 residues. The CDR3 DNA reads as TGTGCCAGCAGCGGTTACAGCGAGCAGTACTTC. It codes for CASSGYSEQYF.

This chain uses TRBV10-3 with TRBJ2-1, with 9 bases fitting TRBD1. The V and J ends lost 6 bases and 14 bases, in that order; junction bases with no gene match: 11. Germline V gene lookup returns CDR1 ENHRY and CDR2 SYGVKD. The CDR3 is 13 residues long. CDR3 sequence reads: CAISQRDRDEKFF. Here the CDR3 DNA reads TGTGCCATCAGCCAACGGGACAGGGATGAAAAGTTCTTC.

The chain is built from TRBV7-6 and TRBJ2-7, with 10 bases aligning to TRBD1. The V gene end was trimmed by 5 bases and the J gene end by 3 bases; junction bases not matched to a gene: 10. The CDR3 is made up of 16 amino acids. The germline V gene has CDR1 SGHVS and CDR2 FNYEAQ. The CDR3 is CASSNPGTGVYYEQYF. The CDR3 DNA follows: TGTGCCAGCAGCAATCCCGGGACAGGGGTTTACTACGAGCAGTACTTC.

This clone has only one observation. The CDR3 region is CASSPRAGNEQFF. CDR3 bases: TGTGCCAGCTCACCACGGGCGGGCAATGAGCAGTTCTTC. V usage is TRBV18 and J usage is TRBJ2-1; a possible D gene is TRBD2 (5 bases). CDR3 length: 13 amino acids. V was clipped by 1 base and J by 6 bases, with 7 bases between them. Germline loops: CDR1 KGHSH, CDR2 LQKENI. Filled out from reference TRBV18 and TRBJ2-1, the complete variable domain reads NAGVMQNPRHLVRRRGQEARLRCSPMKGHSHVYWYRQLPEEGLKFMVYLQKENIIDESGMPKERFSAEFPKEGPSILRIQQVVRGDSAAYFCASSPRAGNEQFFGPGTRLTVL.

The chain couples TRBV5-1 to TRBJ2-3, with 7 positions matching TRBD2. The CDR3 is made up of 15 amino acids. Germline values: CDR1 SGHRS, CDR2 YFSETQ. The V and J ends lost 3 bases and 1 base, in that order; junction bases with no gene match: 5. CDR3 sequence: CASSSWDYRTDTQYF. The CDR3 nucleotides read TGCGCCAGCAGCTCATGGGACTACCGCACAGATACGCAGTATTTT. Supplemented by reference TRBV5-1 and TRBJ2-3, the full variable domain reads KAGVTQTPRYLIKTRGQQVTLSCSPISGHRSVSWYQQTPGQGLQFLFEYFSETQRNKGNFPGRFSGRQFSNSRSEMNVSTLELGDSALYLCASSSWDYRTDTQYFGPGTRLTVL.

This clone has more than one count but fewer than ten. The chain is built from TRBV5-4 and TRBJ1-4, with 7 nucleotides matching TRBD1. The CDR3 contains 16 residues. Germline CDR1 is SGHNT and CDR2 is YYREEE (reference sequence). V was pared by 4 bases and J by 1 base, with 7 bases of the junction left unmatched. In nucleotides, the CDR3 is TGTGCCAGCAGCGAGAACAGGGGAGTAACTAATGAAAAACTGTTTTTT. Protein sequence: CASSENRGVTNEKLFF.

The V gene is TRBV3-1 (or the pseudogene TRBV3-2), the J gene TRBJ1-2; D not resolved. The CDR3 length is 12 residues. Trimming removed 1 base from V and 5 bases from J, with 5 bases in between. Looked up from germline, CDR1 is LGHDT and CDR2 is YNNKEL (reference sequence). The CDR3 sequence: CASSQAGYGYTF. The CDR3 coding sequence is TGTGCCAGCAGCCAAGCCGGGTATGGCTACACCTTC.

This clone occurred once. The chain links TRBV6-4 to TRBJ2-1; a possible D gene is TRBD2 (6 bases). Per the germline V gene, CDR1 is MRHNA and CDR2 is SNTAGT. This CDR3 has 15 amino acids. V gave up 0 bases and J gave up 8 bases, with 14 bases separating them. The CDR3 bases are TGTGCCAGCAGTGACTCGGCAGGGAGGATCGATGAGCAGTTCTTC. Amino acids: CASSDSAGRIDEQFF.